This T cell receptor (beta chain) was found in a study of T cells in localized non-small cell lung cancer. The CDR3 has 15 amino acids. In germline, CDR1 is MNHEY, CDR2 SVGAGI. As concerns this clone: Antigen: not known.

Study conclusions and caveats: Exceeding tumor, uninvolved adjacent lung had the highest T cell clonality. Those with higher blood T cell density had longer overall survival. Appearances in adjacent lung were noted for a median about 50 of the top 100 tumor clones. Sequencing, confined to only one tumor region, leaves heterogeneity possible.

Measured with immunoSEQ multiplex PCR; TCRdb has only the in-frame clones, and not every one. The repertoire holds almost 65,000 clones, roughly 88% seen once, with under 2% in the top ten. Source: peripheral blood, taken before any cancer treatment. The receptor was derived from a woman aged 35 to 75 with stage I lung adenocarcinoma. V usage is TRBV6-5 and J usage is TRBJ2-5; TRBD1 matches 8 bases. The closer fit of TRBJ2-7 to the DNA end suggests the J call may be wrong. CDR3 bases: TGTGCCAGCAGTTACGGACAGGGTCCTCACTACGAGCAGTACTTC. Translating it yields CASSYGQGPHYEQYF.